These T cell receptor beta chains were read from a single sample in a study of blood T cell repertoires in COVID-19. Sequenced by immunoSEQ multiplex PCR; TCRdb stores in-frame clones only, minus some. The data hold approximately 120,000 clones, with more than 75% observed a single time. The sequenced material came from peripheral blood. These TCRs come from a woman aged 45-65 years who had recovered from COVID-19. The CDR3 runs from the conserved cysteine through the conserved F or W. Each record gives: CDR3 protein, CDR3 DNA, J gene, V gene, clone size, D gene. D genes are given only for firm matches. Clone sizes are given selectively: once, few, many, or a class where the clone is expanded.

CDR3 protein: CASMDTSNTEAFF; CDR3 DNA: TGTGCCAGCATGGACACTTCGAACACTGAAGCTTTCTTT; J gene: TRBJ1-1; V gene: TRBV25-1; clone size: -; D gene: -
CDR3 protein: CASSSSGTGGDGYTF; CDR3 DNA: TGCGCCAGCAGCTCGTCCGGGACAGGGGGAGATGGCTACACCTTC; J gene: TRBJ1-2; V gene: TRBV5-1; clone size: -; D gene: TRBD1
CDR3 protein: CASSQRQRIYEQYF; CDR3 DNA: TGTGCCAGCAGCCAAAGACAGAGAATCTACGAGCAGTACTTC; J gene: TRBJ2-7; V gene: TRBV3-1/TRBV3-2; clone size: -; D gene: -
CDR3 protein: CASSAGGYEQYF; CDR3 DNA: TGTGCCAGCTCGGCGGGAGGGTACGAGCAGTACTTC; J gene: TRBJ2-7; V gene: TRBV2; clone size: -; D gene: TRBD2
CDR3 protein: CASSIRTSGYISSYNEQFF; CDR3 DNA: TGTGCCAGCAGCATAAGGACTAGCGGGTATATCAGCTCCTACAATGAGCAGTTCTTC; J gene: TRBJ2-1; V gene: TRBV5-6; clone size: -; D gene: TRBD2
CDR3 protein: CASSRTGNQETQYF; CDR3 DNA: TGCGCCAGCAGCCGAACAGGGAACCAAGAGACCCAGTACTTC; J gene: TRBJ2-5; V gene: TRBV5-1; clone size: once; D gene: -
CDR3 protein: CASSLSPSSGNTIYF; CDR3 DNA: TGCGCCAGCAGCTTGTCGCCGAGCTCTGGAAACACCATATATTTT; J gene: TRBJ1-3; V gene: TRBV5-1; clone size: -; D gene: -
CDR3 protein: CASSILQASHSNQPQHF; CDR3 DNA: TGTGCCAGTAGTATTTTACAGGCTTCACATAGCAATCAGCCCCAGCATTTT; J gene: TRBJ1-5; V gene: TRBV19; clone size: -; D gene: -
CDR3 protein: CASSPSGAGGYNEQFF; CDR3 DNA: TGTGCCAGCAGCCCCTCAGGGGCGGGGGGGTACAATGAGCAGTTCTTC; J gene: TRBJ2-1; V gene: TRBV3-1/TRBV3-2; clone size: -; D gene: TRBD2
CDR3 protein: CASTGRGQRRAGELFF; CDR3 DNA: TGTGCCAGCACCGGACGGGGACAGCGAAGGGCCGGGGAGCTGTTTTTT; J gene: TRBJ2-2; V gene: TRBV2; clone size: few; D gene: TRBD1
CDR3 protein: CASSLGLTSGSLKTQYF; CDR3 DNA: TGCGCCAGCAGCCTTGGACTGACTAGCGGGAGCCTTAAGACCCAGTACTTC; J gene: TRBJ2-5; V gene: TRBV5-1; clone size: -; D gene: TRBD2
CDR3 protein: CASSVIGGNEQFF; CDR3 DNA: TGTGCCAGCAGCGTAATAGGGGGCAATGAGCAGTTCTTC; J gene: TRBJ2-1; V gene: TRBV9; clone size: -; D gene: -
CDR3 protein: CASSLYRAQTQYF; CDR3 DNA: TGTGCCAGCAGTTTATACAGGGCCCAGACCCAGTACTTC; J gene: TRBJ2-5; V gene: TRBV12-3/TRBV12-4; clone size: -; D gene: -
CDR3 protein: CASSPGQAETQYF; CDR3 DNA: TGTGCCAGCTCACCAGGACAGGCAGAGACCCAGTACTTC; J gene: TRBJ2-5; V gene: TRBV18; clone size: -; D gene: TRBD1
CDR3 protein: CSVLTGGYGYTF; CDR3 DNA: TGCAGCGTTTTGACAGGGGGCTATGGCTACACCTTC; J gene: TRBJ1-2; V gene: TRBV29-1; clone size: once; D gene: TRBD1
CDR3 protein: CASSPDLTTTNEKLFF; CDR3 DNA: TGTGCCAGCAGCCCCGATTTAACTACAACTAATGAAAAACTGTTTTTT; J gene: TRBJ1-4; V gene: TRBV4-2; clone size: -; D gene: -
CDR3 protein: CSARQGTTNEKLFF; CDR3 DNA: TGCAGCGCCCGACAGGGGACAACAAATGAAAAACTGTTTTTT; J gene: TRBJ1-4; V gene: TRBV29-1; clone size: -; D gene: TRBD1
CDR3 protein: CASSEPGYGYTF; CDR3 DNA: TGTGCCAGCAGTGAACCCGGCTATGGCTACACCTTC; J gene: TRBJ1-2; V gene: TRBV2; clone size: once; D gene: -
CDR3 protein: CAWSARGEQFF; CDR3 DNA: TGTGCCTGGAGTGCCAGGGGAGAGCAGTTCTTC; J gene: TRBJ2-1; V gene: TRBV30; clone size: once; D gene: -
CDR3 protein: CARGGLAGILDTQYF; CDR3 DNA: TGTGCCAGGGGAGGTCTGGCGGGGATTTTAGATACGCAGTATTTT; J gene: TRBJ2-3; V gene: TRBV2; clone size: -; D gene: -
CDR3 protein: CASSTFGGETQYF; CDR3 DNA: TGCGCCAGCAGCACCTTCGGAGGAGAGACCCAGTACTTC; J gene: TRBJ2-5; V gene: TRBV5-1; clone size: -; D gene: -
CDR3 protein: CASRSDSYEQYF; CDR3 DNA: TGTGCCAGCAGGTCGGACAGTTACGAGCAGTACTTC; J gene: TRBJ2-7; V gene: TRBV6-5; clone size: -; D gene: -
CDR3 protein: CASSVGGFGLAKPSEQFF; CDR3 DNA: TGTGCCAGCAGCGTCGGCGGGTTTGGACTAGCTAAGCCCTCCGAGCAGTTCTTC; J gene: TRBJ2-1; V gene: TRBV9; clone size: -; D gene: TRBD2
CDR3 protein: CATSDSRGAGELFF; CDR3 DNA: TGTGCCACCAGTGATTCCAGGGGCGCCGGGGAGCTGTTTTTT; J gene: TRBJ2-2; V gene: TRBV24-1; clone size: -; D gene: -
CDR3 protein: CASSLGQGARETQYF; CDR3 DNA: TGTGCCAGCAGCTTGGGGCAGGGGGCGCGAGAGACCCAGTACTTC; J gene: TRBJ2-5; V gene: TRBV11-3; clone size: -; D gene: TRBD1
CDR3 protein: CASSLKSIYGYTF; CDR3 DNA: TGCGCCAGCAGCTTGAAAAGCATCTATGGCTACACCTTC; J gene: TRBJ1-2; V gene: TRBV5-1; clone size: -; D gene: -
CDR3 protein: CASSSGQGTDTQYF; CDR3 DNA: TGTGCCAGCAGCTCCGGACAGGGCACAGATACGCAGTATTTT; J gene: TRBJ2-3; V gene: TRBV7-6; clone size: -; D gene: TRBD1
CDR3 protein: CASSLPGQGRYEQYF; CDR3 DNA: TGTGCCAGCAGCCTGCCGGGACAGGGACGCTACGAGCAGTACTTC; J gene: TRBJ2-7; V gene: TRBV14; clone size: few; D gene: TRBD1
CDR3 protein: CASSRDRAAEAFF; CDR3 DNA: TGTGCCAGCAGCCGGGACAGGGCAGCTGAAGCTTTCTTT; J gene: TRBJ1-1; V gene: TRBV9; clone size: -; D gene: TRBD1
CDR3 protein: CASSDGMNQPQHF; CDR3 DNA: TGTGCCAGCTCGGACGGGATGAATCAGCCCCAGCATTTT; J gene: TRBJ1-5; V gene: TRBV18; clone size: -; D gene: -
CDR3 protein: CASTPGGMDEKLFF; CDR3 DNA: TGTGCCAGCACACCGGGGGGAATGGATGAAAAACTGTTTTTT; J gene: TRBJ1-4; V gene: TRBV11-3; clone size: -; D gene: -
CDR3 protein: CASSLGTGNYEQYF; CDR3 DNA: TGTGCCAGCAGCTTAGGTACAGGGAACTACGAGCAGTACTTC; J gene: TRBJ2-7; V gene: TRBV11-3; clone size: -; D gene: -
CDR3 protein: CASSKGGGGSNQPYEQYF; CDR3 DNA: TGTGCCAGCAGCAAAGGGGGGGGCGGGAGCAACCAACCCTACGAGCAGTACTTC; J gene: TRBJ2-7; V gene: TRBV21-1; clone size: -; D gene: -
CDR3 protein: CASSLGSGIVHGYTF; CDR3 DNA: TGTGCCAGCAGCTTAGGATCGGGGATAGTTCATGGCTACACCTTC; J gene: TRBJ1-2; V gene: TRBV7-2; clone size: -; D gene: -
CDR3 protein: CASSRQGRRTEAFF; CDR3 DNA: TGTGCCAGCAGCCGTCAGGGGCGACGGACTGAAGCTTTCTTT; J gene: TRBJ1-1; V gene: TRBV4-2; clone size: once; D gene: -
CDR3 protein: CASRSRSTDTQYF; CDR3 DNA: TGTGCCAGTAGGTCGAGGTCCACAGATACGCAGTATTTT; J gene: TRBJ2-3; V gene: TRBV19; clone size: few; D gene: -
CDR3 protein: CSAEGGRGPEAFF; CDR3 DNA: TGCAGCGCCGAAGGGGGCAGGGGCCCTGAAGCTTTCTTT; J gene: TRBJ1-1; V gene: TRBV29-1; clone size: -; D gene: TRBD1
CDR3 protein: CASRTSNGYEQYF; CDR3 DNA: TGTGCCAGCAGAACTAGCAACGGCTACGAGCAGTACTTC; J gene: TRBJ2-7; V gene: TRBV27; clone size: -; D gene: -
CDR3 protein: CASSLRTVTANEKLFF; CDR3 DNA: TGTGCCAGCTCACTCCGGACTGTGACGGCTAATGAAAAACTGTTTTTT; J gene: TRBJ1-4; V gene: TRBV18; clone size: -; D gene: -